These T cell receptor beta chains were read from a single sample in a study of cytomegalovirus exposure and HLA in healthy donors. Clones were sequenced by immunoSEQ multiplex PCR, and TCRdb holds only the in-frame ones, with some missing. This table has tens of thousands of clones, about 80% appearing once. The sequenced sample consisted of PBMCs. The receptors shown here come from a man in his fifties or sixties in good health and CMV-seropositive. CDR3s include the opening cysteine and the closing phenylalanine or tryptophan. Fields, in order: J gene, D gene, V gene, clone size, CDR3 protein. A D gene is named only where the DNA matches it firmly. Size tells how often a clone was seen (once, few, many) or the class of an expanded clone, and some rows leave it out.

j_gene: TRBJ1-5
d_gene: TRBD1
v_gene: TRBV27
abundance: -
CDR3aa: CASSRGPGQPQHF

j_gene: TRBJ1-1
d_gene: -
v_gene: TRBV12-5
abundance: -
CDR3aa: CASGLSLTEAFF

j_gene: TRBJ1-2
d_gene: -
v_gene: TRBV6-5
abundance: -
CDR3aa: CASSYSVDRHGYTF

j_gene: TRBJ2-7
d_gene: TRBD2
v_gene: TRBV7-8
abundance: -
CDR3aa: CASSTGTSGPYEQYF

j_gene: TRBJ1-6
d_gene: -
v_gene: TRBV27
abundance: -
CDR3aa: CASSPTVGGMTYNSPLHF

j_gene: TRBJ2-3
d_gene: TRBD1
v_gene: TRBV7-9
abundance: -
CDR3aa: CASSTGTGSADTQYF

j_gene: TRBJ1-2
d_gene: -
v_gene: TRBV6-5
abundance: few
CDR3aa: CASSEYRANYGYTF

j_gene: TRBJ2-1
d_gene: -
v_gene: TRBV28
abundance: -
CDR3aa: CASSLASKDEQFF

j_gene: TRBJ2-3
d_gene: -
v_gene: TRBV7-2
abundance: few
CDR3aa: CASRRAGGSTDTQYF

j_gene: TRBJ2-3
d_gene: TRBD2
v_gene: TRBV4-1
abundance: -
CDR3aa: CASGPGLVVVSRTDTQYF

j_gene: TRBJ1-2
d_gene: -
v_gene: TRBV19
abundance: -
CDR3aa: CASSINPSADRRRYGYTF

j_gene: TRBJ1-5
d_gene: -
v_gene: TRBV4-1
abundance: once
CDR3aa: CASSQRNGWNQPQHF

j_gene: TRBJ2-3
d_gene: -
v_gene: TRBV9
abundance: few
CDR3aa: CASSDGLRITDTQYF

j_gene: TRBJ1-4
d_gene: -
v_gene: TRBV11-2
abundance: -
CDR3aa: CASSFGGGNEKLFF

j_gene: TRBJ2-5
d_gene: -
v_gene: TRBV7-2
abundance: once
CDR3aa: CASSLTWGGFETQYF

j_gene: TRBJ2-7
d_gene: -
v_gene: TRBV28
abundance: -
CDR3aa: CASAGDYEQYF

j_gene: TRBJ2-7
d_gene: TRBD2
v_gene: TRBV19
abundance: -
CDR3aa: CASSLLAGADYEQYF

j_gene: TRBJ1-4
d_gene: TRBD1
v_gene: TRBV7-9
abundance: -
CDR3aa: CSSSYPGTGGSNEKLFF

j_gene: -
d_gene: -
v_gene: TRBV7-2
abundance: -
CDR3aa: CASSLGTVPYEQYF

j_gene: TRBJ2-5
d_gene: -
v_gene: TRBV7-9
abundance: -
CDR3aa: CASSGQGQETQYF

j_gene: TRBJ2-1
d_gene: -
v_gene: TRBV2
abundance: -
CDR3aa: CASRDPRRDPPLRNEQFF

j_gene: TRBJ1-2
d_gene: -
v_gene: TRBV4-3
abundance: -
CDR3aa: CASSQDVGADGYTF

j_gene: TRBJ2-1
d_gene: TRBD2
v_gene: TRBV9
abundance: -
CDR3aa: CASSTKASGGSYNEQFF

j_gene: TRBJ1-1
d_gene: TRBD1
v_gene: TRBV29-1
abundance: -
CDR3aa: CSVEGGQGWTEAFF

j_gene: TRBJ2-7
d_gene: -
v_gene: TRBV7-9
abundance: -
CDR3aa: CASSLAGQLYEQYF

j_gene: TRBJ2-7
d_gene: TRBD2
v_gene: TRBV5-5
abundance: -
CDR3aa: CASTQRGTTYEQYF

j_gene: TRBJ2-1
d_gene: TRBD2
v_gene: TRBV12-5
abundance: few
CDR3aa: CASGLARGGAGGPISYNEQFF

j_gene: TRBJ1-5
d_gene: TRBD1
v_gene: TRBV18
abundance: -
CDR3aa: CASSPDRGGQPQHF

j_gene: TRBJ2-1
d_gene: TRBD2
v_gene: TRBV7-9
abundance: -
CDR3aa: CDSSTSGGANEQFF

j_gene: TRBJ2-1
d_gene: TRBD2
v_gene: TRBV7-3
abundance: few
CDR3aa: CASSPSSGGAVEQFF

j_gene: TRBJ2-5
d_gene: TRBD2
v_gene: TRBV5-1
abundance: -
CDR3aa: CASSLAGLAGGKETQYF

j_gene: TRBJ1-5
d_gene: TRBD1
v_gene: TRBV2
abundance: -
CDR3aa: CASRGQGVHQPQHF

j_gene: TRBJ1-1
d_gene: -
v_gene: TRBV5-5
abundance: -
CDR3aa: CASSVRGGTEAFF

j_gene: TRBJ2-5
d_gene: -
v_gene: TRBV9
abundance: few
CDR3aa: CASSVGVGETQYF

j_gene: TRBJ2-6
d_gene: TRBD1
v_gene: TRBV19
abundance: -
CDR3aa: CASRTSLGRDRVSGANVLTF

j_gene: TRBJ2-7
d_gene: TRBD2
v_gene: TRBV4-3
abundance: -
CDR3aa: CASSQGIAGVYEQYF

j_gene: TRBJ2-5
d_gene: TRBD2
v_gene: TRBV5-6
abundance: -
CDR3aa: CASSRRTSLLETQYF

j_gene: TRBJ2-3
d_gene: TRBD2
v_gene: TRBV7-9
abundance: -
CDR3aa: CASSLVGTSSYTQYF

j_gene: TRBJ2-5
d_gene: TRBD1
v_gene: TRBV7-3
abundance: once
CDR3aa: CASSLYCQGAETQYF

j_gene: TRBJ2-7
d_gene: -
v_gene: TRBV6-6
abundance: -
CDR3aa: CASSFRYVSSEQYF

j_gene: -
d_gene: -
v_gene: TRBV5-1
abundance: few
CDR3aa: CASSLIGGGLYEQYF

j_gene: TRBJ2-5
d_gene: -
v_gene: TRBV5-1
abundance: -
CDR3aa: CASSLAEGGLQYF

j_gene: TRBJ2-1
d_gene: TRBD2
v_gene: TRBV28
abundance: -
CDR3aa: CASSLGEGRDNEQFF

j_gene: TRBJ2-1
d_gene: -
v_gene: TRBV28
abundance: -
CDR3aa: CAGQGGNEQFF

j_gene: TRBJ1-2
d_gene: -
v_gene: TRBV11-2
abundance: -
CDR3aa: CASSAVGGIVGYTF

j_gene: TRBJ1-1
d_gene: -
v_gene: TRBV20-1
abundance: few
CDR3aa: CSASGPREAFF

j_gene: TRBJ2-5
d_gene: TRBD2
v_gene: TRBV11-1
abundance: -
CDR3aa: CASSYGTSGGRQETQYF

j_gene: TRBJ1-2
d_gene: -
v_gene: TRBV7-9
abundance: few
CDR3aa: CATLHARRNYGYTF

j_gene: TRBJ2-7
d_gene: TRBD2
v_gene: TRBV19
abundance: -
CDR3aa: CASSLTGREGRYEQYF

j_gene: TRBJ2-1
d_gene: -
v_gene: TRBV4-3
abundance: -
CDR3aa: CASSPAGAGYNEQFF

j_gene: TRBJ1-1
d_gene: -
v_gene: TRBV7-9
abundance: -
CDR3aa: CASSLNSEAFF

j_gene: TRBJ2-6
d_gene: -
v_gene: TRBV6-1
abundance: -
CDR3aa: CASSEEGRVTGANVLTF

j_gene: -
d_gene: TRBD1
v_gene: TRBV7-2
abundance: -
CDR3aa: CASSLLQGDTLYEQYF

j_gene: TRBJ2-7
d_gene: TRBD1
v_gene: TRBV7-2
abundance: -
CDR3aa: CASSPGTGPYEQYF

j_gene: TRBJ1-2
d_gene: TRBD1
v_gene: TRBV28
abundance: -
CDR3aa: CASSPYRTGLAGYTF

j_gene: TRBJ2-1
d_gene: -
v_gene: TRBV6-5
abundance: -
CDR3aa: CASSYDRYYNEQFF

j_gene: TRBJ2-3
d_gene: TRBD1
v_gene: TRBV7-7
abundance: -
CDR3aa: CASSPGTASTDTQYF

j_gene: TRBJ1-2
d_gene: -
v_gene: TRBV4-1
abundance: -
CDR3aa: CASSQDPQGRDYGYTF

j_gene: TRBJ2-4
d_gene: -
v_gene: TRBV7-9
abundance: -
CDR3aa: CASSPVDMPLAKNIQYF

j_gene: TRBJ1-3
d_gene: -
v_gene: TRBV11-2
abundance: -
CDR3aa: CASSLDEYAGTQIKGNTIYF